This record concerns one T cell receptor beta chain sequence. The antigen it recognizes is unknown. Base qualities are not recorded, but no much larger clone differs from it by a single base. TCR CDR3 regions were amplified from genomic DNA by multiplex PCR using the deep immunoSEQ assay. Genomic DNA extracted from each cell subset was distributed evenly over all wells of several immunoSEQ 96-well plates, and each plate served as one replicate. For sorted subsets, 200 to 250 ng genomic DNA, equal to tens of thousands of T cell genomes, was loaded into each replicate PCR. Purified libraries were quantified with a Qubit 3.0 fluorometer, sized on a Bioanalyzer 2100, and re-quantified with the KAPA Library Quantification kit. Every immunoSEQ 96-well plate was sequenced on a dedicated single-read 150-cycle Illumina NextSeq 550 flow cell. As for how the authors treated the data: Because the immunoSEQ output included only junctional sequences and no quality scores, the filtering could not be the same as the filtering used for full-length reads. Sequences were annotated with PyIR, a Python wrapper for IgBLAST v1.9, and V/J genes and CDR3 were assigned using IMGT germline references. Reads with weak V/J assignments (E-value above 1e-6), missing CDR3, stop codons, out-of-frame junctions, or ambiguous translated residues were removed. V3J clonotypes were defined by identical inferred V gene, J gene, and CDR3 amino acid sequence. The percentage overlap between two repertoires was calculated by dividing the number of shared unique clonotypes by the size of the smaller repertoire. Three approaches were used to assess repertoire richness: RTK rarefaction, the Chao1 estimator, and Recon v2.1 estimates of unobserved clonotypes. Generation probabilities for all TCRbeta clonotypes obtained by the gDNA method from several donors were computed using OLGA. TCRdb provides this immuneACCESS table in a form limited to in-frame rearrangements. Some clones are lacking; in checked studies, under half of them reflect an unresolved V gene, and why the rest are absent is not known. V and J calls and clone size are as listed in that table; D and trimming were resolved from the DNA. For this sample there are about 960,000 clones; 76% appear just once. Jointly, the top ten make up over 1.3% of the sample.

The donors were healthy, HIV-negative adults who had no recently reported acute infections or vaccinations. All donors were Caucasian adults living in Nashville, Tennessee, USA. CD4+ T cells were enriched by magnetic negative selection, after which naive cells were positively selected on CD45RA and the negative fraction was taken as the memory subset. Blood was collected by leukapheresis, and PBMCs were isolated by Ficoll-Histopaque density gradient centrifugation and then cryopreserved in liquid nitrogen vapor phase. Analytical flow cytometry was used to check the purity and quantity of each magnetically sorted T cell population. Each sorted fraction had its genomic DNA isolated and then quantified by UV absorbance on a Nanodrop 2000c. The data were obtained in a study of shared clonotypes between healthy human individuals (dated by TCRdb to 2020 to 2021). Regarding the complete study: The cohort comprised a couple of women and a few men aged 18 to 49 years. Per donor, three plates each were used for CD4 naive and CD4 memory, two for CD8 naive, and one for CD8 memory. The study deeply sequenced blood TCR repertoires of about 5 healthy adults to estimate repertoire size and the extent of clonotype sharing between individuals. Different laboratories and diverse techniques were used to prepare libraries and sequence TCR repertoires, to increase sequencing depth and limit assay-specific biases. Leukapheresis yielded between about 0.85 and 9 billion PBMCs per donor. General findings and caveats noted by the study authors: Based on pairwise subsampling, the degree of clonotype sharing among donors was expected to be affected by sequencing depth. Because the study included only a small number of donors, the genetic and exposure-history diversity represented was limited. Only blood was sampled, and tissue TCR repertoires likely differ from those in blood. Even with the large sequencing depth, rarefaction of the sorted-subset datasets indicated that sequencing was incomplete. Across a few donors, about 4.5% of naive CD4, over 3% of naive CD8, approximately 2.5% of memory CD4, and 0.4% to 0.45% of memory CD8 clonotypes were shared. Compared with non-shared clonotypes, the clonotypes found in all four sorted-subset donors had higher generation probabilities. Naive subsets generally had larger estimated clonotype richness than memory subsets did.

The germline V gene yields SGDLS for CDR1 and YYNGEE for CDR2. The CDR3 spans 15 residues, from the cysteine through the phenylalanine. This entry keeps only the CDR3 DNA: 45 bases, framed from base 1. Trimming removed 0 bases from V and 1 base from J, leaving 8 bases between the germline ends. Specimen: memory CD4+ T cells sorted from blood. The cell subset or site label of this sample denotes: CD45RA-negative fraction. The chain couples TRBV9 to TRBJ1-5, with the identity of the D gene unclear. The source is a man younger than 35 in good health. CDR3 sequence: CASSVGFQSNQPQHF. In nucleotide form, the sequence is TGTGCCAGCAGCGTAGGTTTCCAGAGCAATCAGCCCCAGCATTTT.